These 5 T cell receptor beta chains were all obtained from the same sample, sequenced in a study of Graves' ophthalmopathy and Graves' hyperthyroidism. CDR3 regions of TCR beta were amplified from RNA transcripts. Second-round multiplex PCR came after a first-round RT-PCR that employed HTBI primers. TCRdb passed the multiplex PCR reads through MiXCR, listing each CDR3 protein once. The table has about 1.1 million distinct CDR3 sequences, around a third seen once. Input material: peripheral blood or thyroid tissue (not recorded which). Every receptor here comes from an adult man with Graves' hyperthyroidism.

This clonotype was counted ten times or more. V usage is TRBV10-3 and J usage is TRBJ2-7, with a possible D match to TRBD1 (6 bases). V shed 2 bases and J shed 2 bases, with 16 bases lying between them. This CDR3 has 16 amino acids. The germline V gene encodes CDR1 ENHRY and CDR2 SYGVKD. Written as DNA, the CDR3 is TGTGCCATCAGTGAGCTCAGGTTGAGACAGGCCTACGAGCAGTACTTC. It encodes CAISELRLRQAYEQYF.

Ten or more counts support this clonotype. The CDR3 spells CASTDGAGIPYEQYF. CDR3 bases: TGTGCCAGCACCGATGGGGCAGGGATTCCCTACGAGCAGTACTTC. This sequence joins TRBV2 and TRBJ2-7; D is possibly TRBD1 (5 bases). V was trimmed by 7 bases and J by 2 bases, leaving 18 bases between them. Germline-derived CDR1 and CDR2 are SNHLY and FYNNEI. This CDR3 contains 15 residues.

About this clonotype: It may be a read error: a sequence one base away is much more abundant. The chain employs TRBV10-3 and TRBJ1-6; D is undetermined. The germline V gene encodes CDR1 ENHRY and CDR2 SYGVKD. Trimming took 5 bases from V and 13 from J, leaving 21 bases between them. The CDR3 length is 15 residues. The CDR3 sequence is CAISYSAPTLSPLHF. The CDR3 region has the DNA TGTGCCATCAGTTACTCGGCCCCGACCCTCTCTCCCCTCCACTTT.

This clonotype appeared a few times. The V gene is TRBV20-1, the J gene TRBJ1-6; D is unresolved. Germline V gene sequence: CDR1 DFQATT, CDR2 SNEGSKA (reference sequence). Trimming left V 3 bases short and J 8 bases short, with 5 bases between. The CDR3 length is 11 residues. The CDR3 region is CSASGDSPLHF. CDR3 nucleotides: TGCAGTGCTAGCGGGGATTCACCCCTCCACTTT.

The CDR3 is CSASGKSEQYF. The DNA of the CDR3 is TGCAGTGCTAGCGGGAAGTCCGAGCAGTACTTC. This chain connects TRBV20-1 to TRBJ2-7; D is possibly TRBD2 (5 bases). Trimming took 3 bases from V and 6 from J, leaving 9 bases between them. Germline V lookup: CDR1 DFQATT, CDR2 SNEGSKA (reference sequence). The CDR3 is made up of 11 amino acids.